The 6 T cell receptor beta chains given below trace back to one sample, sequenced in a study of long-term antiretroviral therapy in people with HIV. The run of the v3.0 immunoSEQ assay was at survey level. Libraries were prepared by immunoSEQ multiplex PCR; TCRdb keeps only in-frame clonotypes and omits some of them. The sample lists approximately 33,000 clones; roughly 80% were seen once. This specimen consisted of unsorted PBMCs, obtained 0.4 years before starting antiretroviral therapy. The receptors come from a man between 18 and 29 years old with HIV.

Comments on this clone: The conserved final phenylalanine or tryptophan is absent from the CDR3, which likely points to a read error. CDR3 protein: CASSQAQAISYEQYL. The CDR3 DNA reads TGCGCCAGCAGCCAAGCACAGGCCATCTCCTACGAGCAGTACCTC. The chain uses TRBV4-3 and TRBJ2-7; TRBD1 is a possible D gene (5 bases). V was shortened by 1 base and J by 0 bases, with 10 bases between the two germline ends. There are 15 residues in the CDR3. Germline values: CDR1 LGHNA, CDR2 YSLEER.

This sequence joins TRBV5-1 and TRBJ1-1, with 12 bases aligning to TRBD1. V was clipped by 0 bases and J by 5 bases; unmatched bases: 2. Germline CDR1 SGHRS, CDR2 YFSETQ. The CDR3 is made up of 15 amino acids. As DNA, the CDR3 is TGCGCCAGCAGCTTGGAGGGACAGGGGGCGACTGAAGCTTTCTTT. Translated: CASSLEGQGATEAFF.

This clone has only one observation. The chain uses TRBV28 and TRBJ1-3; 7 bases fit TRBD1. In germline, CDR1 is MDHEN, CDR2 SYDVKM. This CDR3 region has 15 residues. The trim removed 7 bases at V and 4 bases at J, leaving 10 bases unmatched. The CDR3 DNA is TGTGCCAGCAATTCGGGACAGCGCAGAGGAAACACCATATATTTT. Translating it yields CASNSGQRRGNTIYF. Combining the CDR3 with reference TRBV28 and TRBJ1-3 gives the whole variable domain DVKVTQSSRYLVKRTGEKVFLECVQDMDHENMFWYRQDPGLGLRLIYFSYDVKMKEKGDIPEGYSVSREKKERFSLILESASTNQTSMYLCASNSGQRRGNTIYFGEGSWLTVV.

The chain carries TRBV7-6 and TRBJ2-3, with D tentatively TRBD2 (6 bases). The V end lost 0 bases, the J end lost 6 bases, and 7 bases lay between the germline ends. The length of the CDR3 is 13 residues. Germline lookup yields CDR1 SGHVS and CDR2 FNYEAQ. DNA of the CDR3: TGTGCCAGCAGCTTAGCGGGGGGTGATACGCAGTATTTT. It encodes CASSLAGGDTQYF.

This chain connects TRBV4-1 to TRBJ1-3; 7 bases align to TRBD1. CDR1 and CDR2 from the germline V gene are MGHRA and YSYEKL. The CDR3 is 15 residues long. V lost 1 base, J lost 2 bases, and 2 bases stayed unmatched. CDR3 DNA: TGCGCCAGCAGCCAAGGGAGGGGGCCTGGAAACACCATATATTTT. Translated, it gives CASSQGRGPGNTIYF.

About this clone itself: Other DNA variants within this sample encode the same CDR3. The gene calls are TRBV7-2 and TRBJ2-1; a possible D gene is TRBD1 (6 bases). V lost 8 bases to trimming and J lost 2 bases, with 16 bases between them. The germline gives CDR1 SGHTA, CDR2 FQGNSA. The CDR3 extends over 15 amino acids. The CDR3 DNA reads TGTGCCAGCGCCGCCCTACAGGGACCCTACAATGAGCAGTTCTTC. Translating gives CASAALQGPYNEQFF. Using reference TRBV7-2 and TRBJ2-1 for the parts outside the CDR3, the full variable domain is GAGVSQSPSNKVTEKGKDVELRCDPISGHTALYWYRQSLGQGLEFLIYFQGNSAPDKSGLPSDRFSAERTGGSVSTLTIQRTQQEDSAVYLCASAALQGPYNEQFFGPGTRLTVL.